This TCR beta chain was sequenced for a study of T cell changes during pregnancy in multiple sclerosis. The table came from immunoSEQ multiplex PCR; TCRdb's copy has only in-frame clones and leaves some out. The sample holds under 75,000 clones; 90% to 95% are singletons and the top ten take approximately 1.5%. The germline V gene encodes CDR1 LGHNA and CDR2 YNFKEQ. The CDR3 extends over 15 amino acids. The J segment lost 6 bases and the V segment lost 5 bases, leaving 11 bases of the junction unmatched. The clonotype originates from a female donor in good health, enrolled as a control in a pregnancy study. Sequences were derived from peripheral blood, sampled in the third trimester of pregnancy. This chain uses TRBV4-2 with TRBJ2-7; 9 bases agree with TRBD2. The CDR3 sequence: CASSVVLAGTSEQYF. The CDR3 DNA is TGTGCCAGCAGCGTAGTACTAGCGGGTACTTCCGAGCAGTACTTC.